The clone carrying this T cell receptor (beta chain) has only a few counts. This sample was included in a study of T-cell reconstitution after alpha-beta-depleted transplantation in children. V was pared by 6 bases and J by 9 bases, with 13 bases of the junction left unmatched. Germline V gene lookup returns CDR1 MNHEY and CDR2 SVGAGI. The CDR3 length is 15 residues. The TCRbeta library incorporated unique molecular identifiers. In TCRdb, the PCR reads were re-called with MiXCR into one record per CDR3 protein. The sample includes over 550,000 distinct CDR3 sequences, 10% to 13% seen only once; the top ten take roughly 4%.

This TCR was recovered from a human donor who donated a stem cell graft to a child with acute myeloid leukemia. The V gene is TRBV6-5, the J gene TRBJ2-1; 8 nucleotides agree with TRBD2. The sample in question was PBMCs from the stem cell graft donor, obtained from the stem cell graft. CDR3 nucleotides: TGTGCCAGCAGATCCTCGGGAGGGACCCACGCTGAGCAGTTCTTC. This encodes CASRSSGGTHAEQFF.